The clone carrying this T cell receptor (beta chain) has only a few counts. TCR beta CDR3 sequences were amplified from RNA transcripts. TCR CDR3 underwent first-round RT-PCR with the HTBI primer set. Via MiXCR, TCRdb re-called the multiplex PCR reads, giving one row per CDR3 protein. The sample carries roughly 570,000 distinct CDR3 sequences, 15% to 18% recorded once. The data were taken from a study of T cells in Graves' hyperthyroidism and ophthalmopathy. Germline CDR1 and CDR2: MNHEY and SVGEGT. V dropped 2 bases and J dropped 8; count of bases not matched to a gene: 9. This CDR3 comprises 15 residues.

The V call is TRBV6-2 or TRBV6-3, the J call TRBJ2-1; 7 nucleotides agree with TRBD2. The TCR was taken from a woman aged 25-40 years with Graves' hyperthyroidism. Material for sequencing was blood. The CDR3 protein is CASSYGAGATDEQFF. The CDR3 DNA follows: TGTGCCAGCAGTTACGGGGCGGGAGCGACGGATGAGCAGTTCTTC.